The 5 T cell receptor beta chains presented below share a single source sample, sequenced in a study of cytomegalovirus exposure and HLA in healthy donors. The PCR was carried out with 60 Vbeta primers and 13 Jbeta primers. Assay used: immunoSEQ multiplex PCR; TCRdb lists only in-frame clones, some missing. Altogether 100,000 to 150,000 clones are present, 70% to 80% being singletons, with the ten largest covering 3% to 5%. The sample was PBMCs. These receptors all come from a man aged 35 to 55 in good health and CMV-seropositive.

This clone showed up just a few times. This chain links TRBV12-5 with TRBJ2-7, with no clear D. Germline V gives CDR1 LGHNT, CDR2 FRNRAP. The V end was cut by 3 bases, the J end by 6 bases, with 18 bases between. The CDR3 totals 15 residues. The CDR3 DNA is TGTGCTAGTGGTTTAGGCAGCAACACTCCGGGCGAGCAGTACTTC. As protein: CASGLGSNTPGEQYF.

The chain links TRBV7-9 to TRBJ2-5, with 13 positions matching TRBD2. The V gene's germline CDR1 is SEHNR and CDR2 FQNEAQ (reference sequence). Trimming removed 5 bases from V and 0 bases from J; junction bases left unmatched: 6. The CDR3 totals 17 residues. This CDR3 reads CASSPLTSGGYQETQYF. CDR3 nucleotide sequence: TGTGCCAGCAGCCCACTGACTAGCGGGGGGTACCAAGAGACCCAGTACTTC.

The V call is TRBV7-9, the J call TRBJ1-6; perhaps TRBD1 as D (5 bases). Germline assignment: CDR1 SEHNR and CDR2 FQNEAQ (reference sequence). CDR3 length: 14 residues. The ends were cut back, 3 bases at V and 6 bases at J, with 9 bases in the middle. The CDR3 loop reads CASSLDTFNSPLHF. The CDR3 DNA reads TGTGCCAGCAGCTTGGACACGTTTAATTCACCCCTCCACTTT.

The chain is built from TRBV9 and TRBJ2-7, with TRBD2 matching 15 bases. Germline V gene data show CDR1 as SGDLS and CDR2 as YYNGEE. The junction had 7 bases not matched to a gene; V was cut back by 2 bases and J by 4 bases. The CDR3 has 17 amino acids. Here the CDR3 reads CASSVGLAGGPGYEQYF. The CDR3 bases are TGTGCCAGCAGCGTCGGACTAGCGGGAGGGCCGGGTTACGAGCAGTACTTC.

This sequence joins TRBV9 and TRBJ2-7; tentative D call: TRBD1 (6 bases). Trimming removed 2 bases at V and 7 bases at J, with 25 bases between. The CDR3 contains 17 residues. Germline CDR1 reads SGDLS; CDR2 reads YYNGEE. The chain's CDR3 is CASSVGGSSPLGLEQYF. As DNA, the CDR3 is TGTGCCAGCAGCGTTGGGGGCTCTAGCCCCCTAGGTTTGGAGCAGTACTTC.